This section outlines one TCR beta chain sequence together with its context. Its specificity is unknown. This sample is drawn from a study of T cell repertoires in cytomegalovirus infection. Study background: Both CMV infection and a matching HLA type were indicated by public TCR beta signatures.

The CDR3 runs 12 residues. V lost 3 bases to trimming and J lost 4 bases, with 6 bases between them. CDR1 and CDR2 from the germline V gene are ENHRY and SYGVKD. TCRdb ran MiXCR on the reads and lists one entry per CDR3 protein. The table shows 500,000 to 600,000 distinct CDR3 sequences, with more than 15% occurring only once. Findings and limits, study-wide: In two of eight donors, the top clonotype was HLA-C-restricted CMV-specific. Individuals carrying CMV plus the relevant HLA were identified by cumulative frequency of public TCR beta families.

Sequenced sample: CD8+ T cells from PBMCs. This receptor was taken from a human donor in good health (CMV status not recorded). Some clones in this sample may be carry-over from other donors' samples. The chain employs TRBV10-3 and TRBJ2-5; D uncertain. CDR3 residues: CAISEGPETQYF. In DNA, the CDR3 is TGTGCCATCAGTGAAGGGCCAGAGACCCAGTACTTC.